This entry is about one T cell receptor beta chain. Other DNA sequences of this sample code for an identical CDR3. The data belong to a study of shared clonotypes between healthy human individuals. Profiling relied on immunoSEQ multiplex PCR, and the TCRdb table lists in-frame clones only, not all of them. The top ten clones hold over 1.5% of a sample with hundreds of thousands of clones, roughly 70% of them seen once. Germline CDR1 reads SNHLY; CDR2 reads FYNNEI. CDR3 length equals 15 residues. V was clipped by 4 bases and J by 4 bases; unmatched bases: 5. This chain uses TRBV2 with TRBJ2-5; 11 bases map to TRBD2. Sample: memory CD4+ T cells sorted from blood. Noted subset: CD45RA-negative fraction. This clonotype originated in a woman in her thirties in good health. The CDR3 DNA reads as TGTGCCAGCAGTGCCCAACTAGCGGGAGTAGAGACCCAGTACTTC. Translated, it gives CASSAQLAGVETQYF.